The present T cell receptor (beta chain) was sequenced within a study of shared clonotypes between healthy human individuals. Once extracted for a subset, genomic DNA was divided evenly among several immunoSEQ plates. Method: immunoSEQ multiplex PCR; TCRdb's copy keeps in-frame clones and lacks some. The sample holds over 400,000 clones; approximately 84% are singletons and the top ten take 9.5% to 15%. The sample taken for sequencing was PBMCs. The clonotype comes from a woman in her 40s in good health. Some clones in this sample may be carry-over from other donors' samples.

Written as DNA, the CDR3 is TGTGCCAGCAGCTTTGGGACGGAAGTCAACGAGCAGTACTTC. Its protein is CASSFGTEVNEQYF. The rearrangement links TRBV5-4 to TRBJ2-7; D tentatively fits TRBD1 or TRBD2 (5 bases each). CDR3 length: 14 residues. Per germline, CDR1 SGHNT and CDR2 YYREEE (reference sequence). The V and J ends lost 2 bases and 5 bases respectively, with 14 bases between them.